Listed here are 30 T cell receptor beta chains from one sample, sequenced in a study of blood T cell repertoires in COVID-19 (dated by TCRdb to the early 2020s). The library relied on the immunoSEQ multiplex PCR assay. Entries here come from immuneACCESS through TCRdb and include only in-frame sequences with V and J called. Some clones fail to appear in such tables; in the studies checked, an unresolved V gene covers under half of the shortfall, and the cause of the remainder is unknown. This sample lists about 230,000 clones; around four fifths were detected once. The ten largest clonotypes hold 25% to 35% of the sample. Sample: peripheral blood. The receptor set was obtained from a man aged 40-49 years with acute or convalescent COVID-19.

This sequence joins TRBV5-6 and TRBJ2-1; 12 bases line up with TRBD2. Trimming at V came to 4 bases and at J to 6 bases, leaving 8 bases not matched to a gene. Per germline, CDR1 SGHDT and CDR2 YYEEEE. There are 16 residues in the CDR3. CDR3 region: CASSVLAGGRSNEQFF. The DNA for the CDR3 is TGTGCCAGCAGCGTTCTAGCGGGAGGGCGCTCCAATGAGCAGTTCTTC.

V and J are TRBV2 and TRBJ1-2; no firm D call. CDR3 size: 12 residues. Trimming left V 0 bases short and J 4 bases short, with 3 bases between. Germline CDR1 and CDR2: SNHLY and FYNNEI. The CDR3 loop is CASSEALYGYTF. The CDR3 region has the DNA TGTGCCAGCAGTGAAGCCCTCTATGGCTACACCTTC.

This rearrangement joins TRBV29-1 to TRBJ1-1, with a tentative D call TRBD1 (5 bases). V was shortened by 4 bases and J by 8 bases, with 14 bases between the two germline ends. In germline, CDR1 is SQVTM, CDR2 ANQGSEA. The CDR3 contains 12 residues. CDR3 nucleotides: TGCAGCGTTGTCTCTGGGGCCGGAGAAGCTTTCTTT. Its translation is CSVVSGAGEAFF.

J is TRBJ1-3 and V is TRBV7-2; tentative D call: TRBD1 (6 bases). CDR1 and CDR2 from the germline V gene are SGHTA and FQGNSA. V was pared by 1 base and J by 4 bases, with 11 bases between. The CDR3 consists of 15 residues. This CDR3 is CASSLVSGVGNTIYF. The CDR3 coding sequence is TGTGCCAGCAGCTTAGTATCAGGGGTCGGAAACACCATATATTTT.

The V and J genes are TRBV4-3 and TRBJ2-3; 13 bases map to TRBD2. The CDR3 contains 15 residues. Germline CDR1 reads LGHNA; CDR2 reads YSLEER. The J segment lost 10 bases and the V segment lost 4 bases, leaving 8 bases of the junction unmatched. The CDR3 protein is CASSPQGTSGNAQYF. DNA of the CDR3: TGCGCCAGCAGCCCACAGGGGACTAGCGGGAACGCGCAGTATTTT.

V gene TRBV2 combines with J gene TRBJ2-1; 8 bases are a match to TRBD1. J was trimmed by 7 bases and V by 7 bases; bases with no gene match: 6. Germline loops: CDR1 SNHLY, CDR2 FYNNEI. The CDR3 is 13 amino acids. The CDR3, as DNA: TGTGCCAGCACTCAGGACAGGGTAAATGAGCAGTTCTTC. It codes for CASTQDRVNEQFF. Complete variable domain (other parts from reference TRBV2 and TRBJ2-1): EPEVTQTPSHQVTQMGQEVILRCVPISNHLYFYWYRQILGQKVEFLVSFYNNEISEKSEIFDDQFSVERPDGSNFTLKIRSTKLEDSAMYFCASTQDRVNEQFFGPGTRLTVL.

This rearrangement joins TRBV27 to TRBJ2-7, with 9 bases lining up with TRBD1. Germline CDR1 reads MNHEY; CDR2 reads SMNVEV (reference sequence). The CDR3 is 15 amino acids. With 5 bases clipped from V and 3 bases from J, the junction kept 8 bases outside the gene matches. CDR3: CASSRLTGGVYEQYF. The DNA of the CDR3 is TGTGCCAGCAGTCGCCTGACAGGGGGTGTCTACGAGCAGTACTTC.

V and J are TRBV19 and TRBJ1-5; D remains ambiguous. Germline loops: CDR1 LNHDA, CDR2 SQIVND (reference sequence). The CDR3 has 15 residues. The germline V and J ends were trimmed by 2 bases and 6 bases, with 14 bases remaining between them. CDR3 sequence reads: CASSIIRGGGQPQHF. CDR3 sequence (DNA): TGTGCCAGTAGTATAATCCGAGGCGGAGGTCAGCCCCAGCATTTT.

The CDR3 spells CASTIRGGQETQYF. The CDR3 DNA follows: TGTGCCAGCACCATAAGGGGGGGCCAAGAGACCCAGTACTTC. The chain couples TRBV3-1 (or the pseudogene TRBV3-2) to TRBJ2-5, with a possible D match to TRBD2 (7 bases). CDR1 and CDR2 (germline): LGHDT, YNNKEL (reference sequence). The CDR3 is made up of 14 amino acids. Trimming took off 7 bases at V and 1 base at J, with 13 bases between the two ends.

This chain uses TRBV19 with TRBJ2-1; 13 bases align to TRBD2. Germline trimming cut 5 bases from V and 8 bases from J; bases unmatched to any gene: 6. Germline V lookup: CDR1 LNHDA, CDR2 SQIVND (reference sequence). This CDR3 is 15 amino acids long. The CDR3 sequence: CASSVTSGRAHEQFF. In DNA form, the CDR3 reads TGTGCCAGTAGTGTAACTAGCGGGAGGGCCCATGAGCAGTTCTTC.

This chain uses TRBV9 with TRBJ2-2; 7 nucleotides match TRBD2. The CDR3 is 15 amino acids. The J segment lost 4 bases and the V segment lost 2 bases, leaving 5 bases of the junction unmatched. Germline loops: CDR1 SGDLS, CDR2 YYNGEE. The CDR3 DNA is TGTGCCAGCAGCGTCACGGGGGGACCCACCGGGGAGCTGTTTTTT. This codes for CASSVTGGPTGELFF. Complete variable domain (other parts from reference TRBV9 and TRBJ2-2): DSGVTQTPKHLITATGQRVTLRCSPRSGDLSVYWYQQSLDQGLQFLIQYYNGEERAKGNILERFSAQQFPDLHSELNLSSLELGDSALYFCASSVTGGPTGELFFGEGSRLTVL.

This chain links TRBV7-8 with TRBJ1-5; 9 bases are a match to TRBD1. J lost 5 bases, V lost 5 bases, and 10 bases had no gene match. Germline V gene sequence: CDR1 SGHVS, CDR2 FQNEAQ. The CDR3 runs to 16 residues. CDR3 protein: CASSPGTGRTDQPQHF. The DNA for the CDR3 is TGTGCCAGCAGCCCAGGGACAGGGCGAACAGATCAGCCCCAGCATTTT.

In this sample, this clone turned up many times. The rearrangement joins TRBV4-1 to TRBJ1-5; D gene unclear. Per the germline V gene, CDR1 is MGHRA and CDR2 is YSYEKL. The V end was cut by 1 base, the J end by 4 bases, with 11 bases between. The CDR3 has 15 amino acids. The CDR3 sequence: CASSQAAAGNQPQHF. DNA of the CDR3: TGCGCCAGCAGCCAAGCGGCGGCCGGTAATCAGCCCCAGCATTTT.

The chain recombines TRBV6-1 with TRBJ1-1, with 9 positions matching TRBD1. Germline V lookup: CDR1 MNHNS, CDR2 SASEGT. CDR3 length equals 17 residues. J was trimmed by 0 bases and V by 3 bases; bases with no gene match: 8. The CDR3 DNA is TGTGCCAGCAGTGATCCCCGGACAGGGGCACTGAACACTGAAGCTTTCTTT. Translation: CASSDPRTGALNTEAFF.

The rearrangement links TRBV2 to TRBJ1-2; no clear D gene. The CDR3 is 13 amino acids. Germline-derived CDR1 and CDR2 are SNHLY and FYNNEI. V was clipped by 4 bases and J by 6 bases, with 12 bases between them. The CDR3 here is CASSGSPGDGYTF. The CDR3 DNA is TGTGCCAGCAGTGGCAGCCCCGGAGATGGCTACACCTTC.

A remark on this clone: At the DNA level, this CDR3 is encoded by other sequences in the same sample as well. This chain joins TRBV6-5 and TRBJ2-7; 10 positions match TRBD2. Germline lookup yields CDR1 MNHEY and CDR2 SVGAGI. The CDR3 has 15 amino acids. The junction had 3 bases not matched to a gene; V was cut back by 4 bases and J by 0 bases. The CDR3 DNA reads TGTGCCAGCAGTTCCCCTAGCGGGAGCTCCTACGAGCAGTACTTC. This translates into CASSSPSGSSYEQYF.

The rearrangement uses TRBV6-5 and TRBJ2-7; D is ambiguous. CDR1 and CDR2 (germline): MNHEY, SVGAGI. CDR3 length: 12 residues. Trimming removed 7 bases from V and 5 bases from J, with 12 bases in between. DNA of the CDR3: TGTGCCAGCAATAGCAACACGGACGAGCAGTACTTC. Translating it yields CASNSNTDEQYF.

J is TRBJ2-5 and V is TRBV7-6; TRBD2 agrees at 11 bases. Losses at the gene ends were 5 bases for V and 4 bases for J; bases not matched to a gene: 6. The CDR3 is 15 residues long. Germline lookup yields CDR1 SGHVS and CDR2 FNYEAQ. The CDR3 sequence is CASSDFGLAGETQYF. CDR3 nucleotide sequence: TGTGCCAGCAGCGACTTTGGACTAGCGGGAGAGACCCAGTACTTC.

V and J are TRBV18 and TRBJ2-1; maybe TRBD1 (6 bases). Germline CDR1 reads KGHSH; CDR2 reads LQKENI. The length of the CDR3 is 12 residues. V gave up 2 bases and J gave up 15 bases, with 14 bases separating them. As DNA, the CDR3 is TGTGCCAGCTCACCAGAACAGGGATTTTCGTTCTTC. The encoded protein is CASSPEQGFSFF.

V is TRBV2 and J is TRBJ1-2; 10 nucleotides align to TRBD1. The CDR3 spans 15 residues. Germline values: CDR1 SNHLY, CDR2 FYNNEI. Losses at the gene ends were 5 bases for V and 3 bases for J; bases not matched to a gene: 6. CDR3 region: CASSLRTGGDYGYTF. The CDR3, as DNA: TGTGCCAGCAGTCTCAGGACAGGGGGGGACTATGGCTACACCTTC. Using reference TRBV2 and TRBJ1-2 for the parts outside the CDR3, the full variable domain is EPEVTQTPSHQVTQMGQEVILRCVPISNHLYFYWYRQILGQKVEFLVSFYNNEISEKSEIFDDQFSVERPDGSNFTLKIRSTKLEDSAMYFCASSLRTGGDYGYTFGSGTRLTVV.

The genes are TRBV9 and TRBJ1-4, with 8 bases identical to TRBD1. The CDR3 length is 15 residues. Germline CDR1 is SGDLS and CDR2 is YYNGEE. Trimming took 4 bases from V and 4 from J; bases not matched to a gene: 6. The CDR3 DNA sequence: TGTGCCAGCAGCCCCGGACAGGGCGGTAATGAAAAACTGTTTTTT. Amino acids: CASSPGQGGNEKLFF. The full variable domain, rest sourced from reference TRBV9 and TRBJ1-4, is DSGVTQTPKHLITATGQRVTLRCSPRSGDLSVYWYQQSLDQGLQFLIQYYNGEERAKGNILERFSAQQFPDLHSELNLSSLELGDSALYFCASSPGQGGNEKLFFGSGTQLSVL.

The CDR3 nucleotides read TGTGCCAGCAGCGGGGCTAGCGGGGGAGTGCAGTACTTC. Its protein is CASSGASGGVQYF. The chain recombines TRBV9 with TRBJ2-7; 10 positions match TRBD2. The germline gives CDR1 SGDLS, CDR2 YYNGEE. The CDR3 is 13 amino acids. The V gene end was trimmed by 3 bases and the J gene end by 9 bases; junction bases not matched to a gene: 6.

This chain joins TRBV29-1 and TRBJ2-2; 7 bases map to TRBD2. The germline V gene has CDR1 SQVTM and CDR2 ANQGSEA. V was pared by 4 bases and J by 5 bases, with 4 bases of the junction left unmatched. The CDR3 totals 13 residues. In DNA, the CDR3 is TGCAGCGTTGTCGGGAGGAGGACCGGGGAGCTGTTTTTT. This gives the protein CSVVGRRTGELFF.

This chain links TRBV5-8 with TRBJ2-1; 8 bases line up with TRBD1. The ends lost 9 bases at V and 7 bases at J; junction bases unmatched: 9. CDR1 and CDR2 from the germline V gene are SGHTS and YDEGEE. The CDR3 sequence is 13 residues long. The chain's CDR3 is CATTGTGGNEQFF. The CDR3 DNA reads TGTGCCACCACCGGGACAGGAGGGAATGAGCAGTTCTTC. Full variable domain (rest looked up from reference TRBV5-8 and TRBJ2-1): EAGVTQSPTHLIKTRGQQATLRCSPISGHTSVYWYQQALGLGLQFLLWYDEGEERNRGNFPPRFSGRQFPNYSSELNVNALELEDSALYLCATTGTGGNEQFFGPGTRLTVL.

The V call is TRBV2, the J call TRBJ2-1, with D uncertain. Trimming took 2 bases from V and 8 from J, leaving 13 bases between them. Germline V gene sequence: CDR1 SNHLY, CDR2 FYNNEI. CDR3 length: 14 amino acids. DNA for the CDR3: TGTGCCAGCAGTGAATTGGTTCACCGCGATGAGCAGTTCTTC. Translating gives CASSELVHRDEQFF.

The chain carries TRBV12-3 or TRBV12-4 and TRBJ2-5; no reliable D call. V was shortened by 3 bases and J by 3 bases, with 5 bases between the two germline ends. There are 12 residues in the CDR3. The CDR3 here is CASSLSEETQYF. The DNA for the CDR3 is TGTGCCAGCAGTTTGTCGGAAGAGACCCAGTACTTC.

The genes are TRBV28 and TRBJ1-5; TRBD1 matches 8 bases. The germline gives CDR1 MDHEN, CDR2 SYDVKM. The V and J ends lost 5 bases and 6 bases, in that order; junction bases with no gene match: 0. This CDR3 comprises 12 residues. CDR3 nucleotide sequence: TGTGCCAGCAGTACAGGGGGTCAGCCCCAGCATTTT. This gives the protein CASSTGGQPQHF.

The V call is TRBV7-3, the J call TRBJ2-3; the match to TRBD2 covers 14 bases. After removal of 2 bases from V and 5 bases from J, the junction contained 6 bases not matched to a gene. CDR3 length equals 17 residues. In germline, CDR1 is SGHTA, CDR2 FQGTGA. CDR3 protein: CASSLGLAGGTIDTQYF. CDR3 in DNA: TGTGCCAGCAGCTTAGGACTAGCGGGAGGAACGATAGATACGCAGTATTTT.

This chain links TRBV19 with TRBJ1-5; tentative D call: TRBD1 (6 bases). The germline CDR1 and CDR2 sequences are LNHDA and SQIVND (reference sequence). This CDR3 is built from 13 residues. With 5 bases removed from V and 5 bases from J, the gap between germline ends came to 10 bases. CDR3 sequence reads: CASSLYRDQPQHF. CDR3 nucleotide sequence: TGTGCCAGTAGTCTCTACAGGGATCAGCCCCAGCATTTT.

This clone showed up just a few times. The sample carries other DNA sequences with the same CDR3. CDR3 sequence: CASSLAGRGAGELFF. CDR3 DNA sequence: TGTGCCAGCAGCTTAGCGGGGCGGGGCGCCGGGGAGCTGTTTTTT. J is TRBJ2-2 and V is TRBV7-2, with a tentative D call TRBD2 (6 bases). Germline V gives CDR1 SGHTA, CDR2 FQGNSA. The V gene lost 0 bases and the J gene lost 6 bases, with 11 bases spanning the gap. This CDR3 spans 15 amino acids.